The following is a T cell receptor beta chain sequence with its context. Antigen: not known. This sample was included in a study of T cell responses to AZD1222 COVID-19 vaccine. The study, taken as a whole, reports: Clonal diversity may have been underestimated, and the donors were mostly white British, with more females than males.

Using immunoSEQ multiplex PCR, the repertoire was profiled, and TCRdb retains in-frame clones only, with some absent. The sample lists some 160,000 clones; about 92% were seen once. The sequence came from an adult in good health. Specimen: peripheral blood, collected on day 0 of AZD1222 vaccination.

CDR3 sequence: CASSASSLTGINSPLHF. CDR3 sequence (DNA): TGTGCCAGCAGCGCCAGCTCTTTGACAGGAATTAATTCACCCCTCCACTTT. V and J are TRBV9 and TRBJ1-6, with a possible D match to TRBD1 (6 bases). This CDR3 comprises 17 residues. V lost 3 bases and J lost 6, with 19 bases in between. From germline, CDR1 is SGDLS and CDR2 YYNGEE.